What follows are 16 T cell receptor beta chains derived from one specimen sequenced in a study of T cell responses to AZD1222 COVID-19 vaccine (dated by TCRdb to the early 2020s). The time point label of this sample denotes: baseline before first vaccination. The receptor library was made with the immunoSEQ multiplex PCR assay. Imported from immuneACCESS, the table was reduced by TCRdb to in-frame sequences with V and J called. These copies leave out some clones; in studies compared against another copy, an unresolved V gene accounts for under half, and the cause of the remainder is not known. Recorded for this sample are about 28,000 clones; about 77% of them occurred a single time. The leading ten clones occupy under 6.5% of the sample. The source was peripheral blood, collected on day 0 of AZD1222 vaccination. These receptors were collected from an adult in good health.

V usage is TRBV6-2 or TRBV6-3 and J usage is TRBJ2-1; tentatively, D is TRBD2 (6 bases). Between the trimmed V and J ends, which lost 5 bases and 0 bases, there was a span of 17 bases. The CDR3 extends over 17 amino acids. Germline V CDR1 and CDR2: MNHEY, SVGEGT. The DNA of the CDR3 is TGTGCCAGCAGTCAGGAGTTAGCGGATGCCTCCTACAATGAGCAGTTCTTC. Translation gives CASSQELADASYNEQFF.

CDR3 nucleotide sequence: TGTGCCAGCAGTTCGGGTCCTAGCACTGAAGCTTTCTTT. Amino acids: CASSSGPSTEAFF. V is TRBV12-3 or TRBV12-4 and J is TRBJ1-1; D is unclear. The CDR3 loop spans 13 amino acids. The V end lost 4 bases, the J end lost 4 bases, and 10 bases lay between the germline ends.

This clone appeared a few times. The genes are TRBV5-5 and TRBJ1-5; D not certain. This CDR3 comprises 16 residues. Trimming took 2 bases from V and 0 from J, leaving 12 bases between them. Per the germline V gene, CDR1 is SGHKS and CDR2 is YYEKEE (reference sequence). CDR3 loop: CASSLQPAHSNQPQHF. The CDR3 region has the DNA TGTGCCAGCAGCTTACAACCAGCTCATAGCAATCAGCCCCAGCATTTT.

The chain has TRBV6-5 and TRBJ1-6; D is unresolved. Germline V lookup: CDR1 MNHEY, CDR2 SVGAGI. The CDR3 totals 13 residues. The V and J ends lost 4 bases and 5 bases respectively, with 6 bases between them. The DNA of the CDR3 is TGTGCCAGCAGTTTTGGTAATAATTCACCCCTCCACTTT. This codes for CASSFGNNSPLHF.

The chain has TRBV7-6 and TRBJ1-1, with 8 nucleotides matching TRBD1. This CDR3 is built from 13 residues. With 4 bases clipped from V and 10 bases from J, the junction kept 8 bases outside the gene matches. Germline V gene sequence: CDR1 SGHVS, CDR2 FNYEAQ. The DNA of the CDR3 is TGTGCCAGCAGCTCCGGACAGGGATCGGCAGCTTTCTTT. Translation gives CASSSGQGSAAFF.

This sequence joins TRBV11-3 and TRBJ1-1; a possible D gene is TRBD1 (6 bases). V was cut by 3 bases and J by 8 bases, with 10 bases left in between. Germline assignment: CDR1 SGHNT and CDR2 YENEEA. This CDR3 contains 12 residues. CDR3 sequence reads: CASSFDGGEAFF. CDR3 nucleotides: TGTGCCAGCAGCTTCGATGGGGGCGAAGCTTTCTTT.

The chain links TRBV10-2 to TRBJ2-5; 8 bases are a match to TRBD1. The germline V gene has CDR1 WSHSY and CDR2 SAAADI. The trim removed 3 bases at V and 5 bases at J, leaving 8 bases unmatched. The CDR3 has 15 amino acids. The CDR3 sequence: CASSDDQGAAETQYF. The CDR3 bases are TGCGCCAGCAGTGACGACCAGGGGGCGGCGGAGACCCAGTACTTC.

This chain joins TRBV7-2 and TRBJ2-7; 9 bases map to TRBD1. The trim removed 5 bases at V and 4 bases at J, leaving 0 bases unmatched. CDR1 and CDR2 (germline): SGHTA, FQGNSA. CDR3 length: 12 amino acids. CDR3 coding DNA: TGTGCCAGCAGCGGACAGGGGTACGAGCAGTACTTC. Its protein is CASSGQGYEQYF.

The CDR3 sequence is CASSPRRSSGGNYNEQFF. For the CDR3, the DNA is TGCGCCAGCAGCCCCCGCCGCTCGAGCGGGGGAAACTACAATGAGCAGTTCTTC. V and J are TRBV5-1 and TRBJ2-1, with 8 bases fitting TRBD2. There are 18 residues in the CDR3. The ends lost 4 bases at V and 3 bases at J; junction bases unmatched: 15. Germline assignment: CDR1 SGHRS and CDR2 YFSETQ.

This clone was seen a few times. The chain employs TRBV7-2 and TRBJ1-3; D ambiguous. Germline CDR1 SGHTA, CDR2 FQGNSA. Trimming shortened V by 6 bases and J by 1 base, and 19 bases separated the two germline ends. The CDR3 loop spans 17 amino acids. For the CDR3, the DNA is TGTGCCAGCAGGCGAGATGGTAGCACGGGATCTGGAAACACCATATATTTT. It yields the protein CASRRDGSTGSGNTIYF. Drawing the rest from reference TRBV7-2 and TRBJ1-3, the complete variable domain is GAGVSQSPSNKVTEKGKDVELRCDPISGHTALYWYRQSLGQGLEFLIYFQGNSAPDKSGLPSDRFSAERTGGSVSTLTIQRTQQEDSAVYLCASRRDGSTGSGNTIYFGEGSWLTVV.

This sequence joins TRBV7-8 and TRBJ1-1, with TRBD1 matching 9 bases. The germline CDR1 and CDR2 sequences are SGHVS and FQNEAQ. This CDR3 has 16 residues. Trimming took 3 bases from V and 4 from J; bases not matched to a gene: 9. The CDR3 DNA sequence: TGTGCCAGCAGCTTGGGGACAGGGCCAACCAGCACTGAAGCTTTCTTT. Translation: CASSLGTGPTSTEAFF.

The chain uses TRBV9 and TRBJ1-3; possibly TRBD1 for D (5 bases). Trimming shortened V by 6 bases and J by 0 bases, and 13 bases separated the two germline ends. This CDR3 comprises 15 residues. Germline loops: CDR1 SGDLS, CDR2 YYNGEE. The CDR3 nucleotides read TGTGCCAGCACCGCCGAGGGACTCTCTGGAAACACCATATATTTT. Translated, it gives CASTAEGLSGNTIYF.

The chain is built from TRBV19 and TRBJ2-2; perhaps TRBD2 as D (6 bases). This CDR3 comprises 15 residues. The V end was cut by 10 bases, the J end by 4 bases, with 19 bases between. From germline, CDR1 is LNHDA and CDR2 SQIVND (reference sequence). This CDR3 is CATEFLAMGTGELFF. Here the CDR3 DNA reads TGTGCCACCGAATTTCTAGCGATGGGCACCGGGGAGCTGTTTTTT.

The chain has TRBV20-1 and TRBJ2-7; D could derive from TRBD1 or TRBD2 (5 bases each). V dropped 5 bases and J dropped 4 bases, with 9 bases sitting between them. Germline V CDR1 and CDR2: DFQATT, SNEGSKA (reference sequence). This CDR3 contains 11 residues. CDR3 nucleotides: TGCAGTGCTTGGGACGGATACGAGCAGTACGTC. Its translation is CSAWDGYEQYV.

The rearrangement links TRBV7-2 to TRBJ2-1; 10 bases match TRBD2. The CDR3 totals 16 residues. The V segment lost 5 bases and the J segment 10 bases; nucleotides outside the gene matches: 14. Germline V gene lookup returns CDR1 SGHTA and CDR2 FQGNSA. The CDR3 coding sequence is TGTGCCAGCAGCACGTCAGTAGCAGCGGGAGGGGGGGAGCAGTTCTTC. Its translation: CASSTSVAAGGGEQFF.

In its sample, this clone was seen a few times. The CDR3 nucleotides are TGTGCCAGCAGCCAAGGGGCTAGCGGGTTGAGCTCCTACAATGAGCAGTTCTTC. It yields the protein CASSQGASGLSSYNEQFF. This chain links TRBV14 with TRBJ2-1; 8 nucleotides line up with TRBD2. V shed 1 base, J shed 0 bases, and the junction held 8 bases outside the gene matches. The CDR3 is 18 residues long. Germline-derived CDR1 and CDR2 are SGHDN and FVKESK.